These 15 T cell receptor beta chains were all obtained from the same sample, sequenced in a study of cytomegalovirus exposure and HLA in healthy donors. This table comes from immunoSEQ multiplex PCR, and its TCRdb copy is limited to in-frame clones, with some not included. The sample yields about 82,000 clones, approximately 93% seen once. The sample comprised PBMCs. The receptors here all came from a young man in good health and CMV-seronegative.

CDR3: CATRDTAHEQYF. In DNA form, the CDR3 reads TGTGCCACCCGAGACACCGCTCATGAGCAGTACTTC. The chain employs TRBV6-1 and TRBJ2-7; D unclear. Germline V CDR1 and CDR2: MNHNS, SASEGT. The V end lost 10 bases, the J end lost 7 bases, and 17 bases lay between the germline ends. CDR3 length: 12 residues.

The CDR3 protein is CASSVAGHSGYEQYF. Here the CDR3 DNA reads TGTGCCAGCAGCGTAGCTGGCCATAGCGGCTACGAGCAGTACTTC. This chain connects TRBV9 to TRBJ2-7, with D perhaps TRBD2 (6 bases). V shed 0 bases and J shed 3 bases, with 13 bases lying between them. The length of the CDR3 is 15 residues. Germline CDR1 SGDLS, CDR2 YYNGEE.

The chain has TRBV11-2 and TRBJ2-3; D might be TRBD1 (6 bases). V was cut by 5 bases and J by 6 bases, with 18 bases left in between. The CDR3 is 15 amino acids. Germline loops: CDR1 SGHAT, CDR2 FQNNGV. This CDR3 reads CASSLTGKSWDTQYF. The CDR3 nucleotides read TGTGCCAGCAGCCTCACAGGGAAGTCCTGGGATACGCAGTATTTT.

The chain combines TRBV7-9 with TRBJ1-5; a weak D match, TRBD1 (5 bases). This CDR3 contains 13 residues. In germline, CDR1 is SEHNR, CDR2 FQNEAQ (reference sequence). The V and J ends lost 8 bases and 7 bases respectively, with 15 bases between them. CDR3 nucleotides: TGTGCCAGCGCGTCGGGGGGAAGCCAGCCCCAGCATTTT. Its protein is CASASGGSQPQHF.

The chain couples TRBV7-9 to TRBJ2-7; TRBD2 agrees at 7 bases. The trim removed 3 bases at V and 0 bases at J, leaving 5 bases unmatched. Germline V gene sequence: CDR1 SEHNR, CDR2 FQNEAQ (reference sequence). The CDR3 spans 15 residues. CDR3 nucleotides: TGTGCCAGCAGCTTCAGCGGGACGGACTCCTACGAGCAGTACTTC. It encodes CASSFSGTDSYEQYF.

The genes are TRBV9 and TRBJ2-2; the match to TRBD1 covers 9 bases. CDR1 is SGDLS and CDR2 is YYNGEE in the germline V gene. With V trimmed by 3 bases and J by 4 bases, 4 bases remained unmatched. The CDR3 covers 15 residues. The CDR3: CASSANRGRTGELFF. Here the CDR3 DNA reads TGTGCCAGCAGCGCTAACAGGGGGCGCACCGGGGAGCTGTTTTTT.

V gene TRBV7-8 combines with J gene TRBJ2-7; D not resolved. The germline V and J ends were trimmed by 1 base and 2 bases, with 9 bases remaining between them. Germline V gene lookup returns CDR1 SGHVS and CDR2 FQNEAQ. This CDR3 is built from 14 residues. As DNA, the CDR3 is TGTGCCAGCAGCTTAGTGAGGCAGCCCTACGAGCAGTACTTC. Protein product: CASSLVRQPYEQYF.

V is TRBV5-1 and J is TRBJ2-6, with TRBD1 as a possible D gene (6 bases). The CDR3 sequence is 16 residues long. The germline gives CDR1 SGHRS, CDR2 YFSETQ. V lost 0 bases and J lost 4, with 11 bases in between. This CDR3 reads CASSLAGQIGANVLTF. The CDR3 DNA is TGCGCCAGCAGCTTGGCCGGACAGATCGGGGCCAACGTCCTGACTTTC.

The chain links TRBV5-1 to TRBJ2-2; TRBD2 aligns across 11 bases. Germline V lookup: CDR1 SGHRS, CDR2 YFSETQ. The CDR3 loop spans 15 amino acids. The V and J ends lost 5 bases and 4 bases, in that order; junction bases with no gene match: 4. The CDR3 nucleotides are TGCGCCAGCAGACCTCTAGCGGGAGGCACCGGGGAGCTGTTTTTT. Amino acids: CASRPLAGGTGELFF.

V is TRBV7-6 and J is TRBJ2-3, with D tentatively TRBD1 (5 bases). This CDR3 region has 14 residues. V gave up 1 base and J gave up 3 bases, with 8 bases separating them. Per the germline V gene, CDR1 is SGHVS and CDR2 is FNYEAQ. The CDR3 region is CASSLVAGTDTQYF. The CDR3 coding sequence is TGTGCCAGCAGCTTAGTAGCAGGGACAGATACGCAGTATTTT.

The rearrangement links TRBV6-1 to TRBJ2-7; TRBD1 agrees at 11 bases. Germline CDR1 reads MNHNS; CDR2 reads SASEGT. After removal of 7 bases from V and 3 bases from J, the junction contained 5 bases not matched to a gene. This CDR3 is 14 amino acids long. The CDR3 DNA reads TGTGCCAGCACCTGGACAGGGGGCAGCTACGAGCAGTACTTC. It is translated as CASTWTGGSYEQYF.

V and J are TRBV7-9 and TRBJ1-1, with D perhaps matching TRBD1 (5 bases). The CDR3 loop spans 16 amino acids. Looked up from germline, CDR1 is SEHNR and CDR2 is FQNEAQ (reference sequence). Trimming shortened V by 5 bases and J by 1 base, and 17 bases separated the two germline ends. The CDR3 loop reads CASSPIQGRQNTEAFF. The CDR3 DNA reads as TGTGCCAGCAGCCCAATTCAGGGTAGGCAGAACACTGAAGCTTTCTTT. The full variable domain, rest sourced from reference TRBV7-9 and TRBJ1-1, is DTGVSQNPRHKITKRGQNVTFRCDPISEHNRLYWYRQTLGQGPEFLTYFQNEAQLEKSRLLSDRFSAERPKGSFSTLEIQRTEQGDSAMYLCASSPIQGRQNTEAFFGQGTRLTVV.

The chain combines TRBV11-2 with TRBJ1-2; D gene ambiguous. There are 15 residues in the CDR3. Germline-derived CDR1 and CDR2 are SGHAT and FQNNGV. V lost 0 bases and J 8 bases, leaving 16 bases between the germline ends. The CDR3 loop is CASSLDVGGSRGYTF. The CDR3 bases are TGTGCCAGCAGCTTAGACGTTGGAGGATCTCGGGGCTACACCTTC.

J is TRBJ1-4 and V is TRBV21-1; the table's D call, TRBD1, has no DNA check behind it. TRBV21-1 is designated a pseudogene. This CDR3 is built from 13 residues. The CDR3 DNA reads TGTGCCAGCAGCATAGGACAGGGGGGGAAACTGTTTTTT. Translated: CASSIGQGGKLFF.

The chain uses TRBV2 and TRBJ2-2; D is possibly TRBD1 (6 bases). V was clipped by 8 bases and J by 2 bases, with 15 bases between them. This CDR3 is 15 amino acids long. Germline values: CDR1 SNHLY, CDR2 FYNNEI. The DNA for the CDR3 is TGTGCCAGCCAAACAGGGAAGGTTAACACCGGGGAGCTGTTTTTT. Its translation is CASQTGKVNTGELFF.